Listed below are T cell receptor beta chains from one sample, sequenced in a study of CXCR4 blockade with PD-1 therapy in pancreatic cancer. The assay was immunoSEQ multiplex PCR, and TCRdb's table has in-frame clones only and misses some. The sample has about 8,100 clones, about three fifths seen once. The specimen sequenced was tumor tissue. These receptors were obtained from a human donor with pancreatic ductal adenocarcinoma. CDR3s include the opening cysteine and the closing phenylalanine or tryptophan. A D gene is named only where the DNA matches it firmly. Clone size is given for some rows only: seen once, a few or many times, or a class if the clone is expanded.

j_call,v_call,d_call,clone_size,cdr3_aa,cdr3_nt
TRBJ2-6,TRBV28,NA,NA,CASSLDDSSGANVLTF,TGTGCCAGCAGTTTAGACGATTCCTCTGGGGCCAACGTCCTGACTTTC
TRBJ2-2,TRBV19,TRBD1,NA,CASSRGQHTGELFF,TGTGCCAGTAGTAGGGGACAGCACACCGGGGAGCTGTTTTTT
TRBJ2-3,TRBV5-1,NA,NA,CASSRGRATDTQYF,TGCGCCAGCAGCAGGGGGAGAGCCACAGATACGCAGTATTTT
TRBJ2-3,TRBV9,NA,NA,CASSVEGLGTDTQYF,TGTGCCAGCAGCGTAGAAGGACTTGGCACAGATACGCAGTATTTT
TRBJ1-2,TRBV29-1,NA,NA,CSVGNGINYGYTF,TGCAGCGTTGGCAACGGAATTAACTATGGCTACACCTTC
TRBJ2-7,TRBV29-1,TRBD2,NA,CSVRAAAGGITYEQYF,TGCAGCGTTAGGGCCGCCGCCGGGGGGATAACCTACGAGCAGTACTTC
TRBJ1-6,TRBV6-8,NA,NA,CASRVINSPLHF,TGTGCCAGCAGGGTCATCAATTCACCCCTCCACTTT
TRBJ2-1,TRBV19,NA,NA,CASSPASARSNEQFF,TGTGCCAGTAGCCCGGCTAGCGCCCGATCAAATGAGCAGTTCTTC
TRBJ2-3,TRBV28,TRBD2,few,CASKAGGPGDTQYF,TGTGCCAGCAAGGCGGGAGGGCCAGGAGATACGCAGTATTTT
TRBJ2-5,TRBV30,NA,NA,CAWSHGNQETQYF,TGTGCCTGGAGTCACGGTAACCAAGAGACCCAGTACTTC
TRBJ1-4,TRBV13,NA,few,CASSGERTNEKLFF,TGTGCCAGCAGTGGGGAACGGACGAATGAAAAACTGTTTTTT
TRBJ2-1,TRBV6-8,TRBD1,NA,CASSYRQGTKVEQFF,TGTGCCAGCAGTTATAGACAGGGTACTAAGGTGGAGCAGTTCTTC
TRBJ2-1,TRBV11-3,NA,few,CASSLESGYNEQFF,TGTGCCAGCAGCTTAGAGTCAGGGTACAATGAGCAGTTCTTC
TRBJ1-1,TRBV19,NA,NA,CASSAMNTEAFF,TGTGCCAGTAGTGCGATGAACACTGAAGCTTTCTTT
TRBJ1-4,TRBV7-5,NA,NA,CASSVSPATNEKLFF,TGTGCCAGCTCAGTATCGCCGGCAACTAATGAAAAACTGTTTTTT
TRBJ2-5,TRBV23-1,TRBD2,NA,CASKRGGGAEETQYF,TGCGCCAGCAAACGCGGCGGGGGGGCCGAGGAGACCCAGTACTTC
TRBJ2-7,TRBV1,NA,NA,CASSQERAGGVGYEQYF,TGCGCCAGCAGCCAAGAGAGGGCAGGGGGCGTGGGGTACGAGCAGTACTTC
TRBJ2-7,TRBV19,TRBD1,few,CASSESGTGGFEQYF,TGTGCCAGTAGCGAGTCCGGGACAGGGGGCTTCGAGCAGTACTTC
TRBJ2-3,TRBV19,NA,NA,CASSIGTGTYSTDTQYF,TGTGCCAGTAGTATCGGGACCGGGACGTACAGCACAGATACGCAGTATTTT
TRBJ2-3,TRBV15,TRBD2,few,CATSERGTSTDTQYF,TGTGCCACCAGCGAGCGGGGAACCAGCACAGATACGCAGTATTTT
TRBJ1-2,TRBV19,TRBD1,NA,CASTLSSGTGNNYGYTF,TGTGCCAGTACTTTATCTTCCGGGACAGGGAACAACTATGGCTACACCTTC
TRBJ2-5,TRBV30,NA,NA,CAWSGSEAETQYF,TGTGCCTGGAGTGGGTCTGAGGCAGAGACCCAGTACTTC
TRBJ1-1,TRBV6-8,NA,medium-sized,CASSRTANTEAFF,TGTGCCAGCAGTCGGACGGCTAACACTGAAGCTTTCTTT
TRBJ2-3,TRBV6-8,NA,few,CAIRGRNTDTQYF,TGTGCCATCAGGGGCAGAAACACAGATACGCAGTATTTT
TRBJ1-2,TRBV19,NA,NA,CASSITRGGNYGYTF,TGTGCCAGTAGTATAACTAGGGGTGGAAACTATGGCTACACCTTC
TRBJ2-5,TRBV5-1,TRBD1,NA,CASSPGQGKETQYF,TGCGCCAGCAGCCCTGGACAGGGCAAAGAGACCCAGTACTTC
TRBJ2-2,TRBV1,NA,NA,CASSQALLAGEIGELFF,TGCGCCAGCAGCCAAGCTTTGTTAGCGGGGGAGATCGGGGAGCTGTTTTTT